Following are 28 T cell receptor beta chains from one sample sequenced in a study of Graves' ophthalmopathy and Graves' hyperthyroidism. For repertoire sequencing, the TCR beta CDR3 regions were amplified from RNA transcripts. RT-PCR in the first round used HTBI primers; a second-round multiplex PCR followed. From the multiplex PCR reads, TCRdb called clonotypes with MiXCR, one entry per CDR3 protein. The sample holds approximately 380,000 distinct CDR3 sequences; around 21% are singletons and the top ten take roughly 3.2%. The sequencing sample was made of peripheral blood. The receptors originated from a young woman with stable Graves' hyperthyroidism.

Ten or more counts support this clonotype. The rearrangement joins TRBV20-1 to TRBJ2-7; 9 positions agree with TRBD1. In germline, CDR1 is DFQATT, CDR2 SNEGSKA (reference sequence). The V segment lost 3 bases and the J segment 2 bases; nucleotides outside the gene matches: 8. The CDR3 is 15 residues long. The CDR3 DNA sequence: TGCAGTGCTAGTAGTTTCGGACAGGGGACCTACGAGCAGTACTTC. Amino acid sequence: CSASSFGQGTYEQYF.

This clonotype was seen at least ten times. The chain couples TRBV19 to TRBJ1-2; D possibly corresponds to TRBD1 (5 bases). The CDR3 covers 10 residues. With 9 bases removed from V and 9 bases from J, the gap between germline ends came to 11 bases. The V gene's germline CDR1 is LNHDA and CDR2 SQIVND (reference sequence). CDR3 DNA: TGTGCCAGCTGGGAGGGGAGCTACACCTTC. This sequence encodes CASWEGSYTF.

This rearrangement joins TRBV2 to TRBJ1-1; D remains unclear. With 7 bases removed from V and 10 bases from J, the gap between germline ends came to 19 bases. The germline gives CDR1 SNHLY, CDR2 FYNNEI. This CDR3 contains 13 residues. CDR3 sequence (DNA): TGTGCCAGCAATCCTGTGGCGGGGTTAGTAGCTTTCTTT. Translated, it gives CASNPVAGLVAFF.

This clonotype appeared many times. The chain couples TRBV12-3 or TRBV12-4 to TRBJ2-7, with 7 bases that match TRBD2. V trimming: 6 bases; J trimming: 0 bases; junction bases outside the gene matches: 11. There are 16 residues in the CDR3. CDR3 in amino acids: CASSPGTNGLSYEQYF. CDR3 coding DNA: TGTGCCAGCAGCCCCGGGACTAACGGGCTCTCCTACGAGCAGTACTTC.

The chain combines TRBV15 with TRBJ1-5; D gene unclear. The CDR3 length is 14 residues. Trimming stripped 0 bases from V and 6 bases from J, with 9 bases between. The germline V gene has CDR1 LNHNV and CDR2 YYDKDF (reference sequence). This CDR3 reads CATSRDLGVQPQHF. CDR3 nucleotides: TGTGCCACCAGCAGAGATTTGGGTGTTCAGCCCCAGCATTTT. The full variable domain, in which reference TRBV15 and TRBJ1-5 provide the parts outside the CDR3, is DAMVIQNPRYQVTQFGKPVTLSCSQTLNHNVMYWYQQKSSQAPKLLFHYYDKDFNNEADTPDNFQSRRPNTSFCFLDIRSPGLGDTAMYLCATSRDLGVQPQHFGDGTRLSIL.

The chain recombines TRBV12-3 or TRBV12-4 with TRBJ2-5, with 8 bases identical to TRBD1. The CDR3 sequence is 14 residues long. J lost 2 bases, V lost 8 bases, and 7 bases had no gene match. CDR3 DNA sequence: TGTGCCAGCCAGGGACAGGCCCCACAAGAGACCCAGTACTTC. As protein: CASQGQAPQETQYF.

This clonotype was counted at least ten times. The chain employs TRBV12-3 or TRBV12-4 and TRBJ2-7, with D tentatively TRBD1 (5 bases). The CDR3 sequence is 14 residues long. Trimming took off 1 base at V and 1 base at J, with 8 bases between the two ends. In DNA form, the CDR3 reads TGTGCCAGCAGTTTAGGACAGATTTCCTACGAGCAGTACTTC. Residues: CASSLGQISYEQYF.

Remarks on this clonotype: This sequence may be a read error, since a much larger clone differs from it by one base. The rearrangement uses TRBV14 and TRBJ1-2; D not resolved. Trimming took off 3 bases at V and 2 bases at J, with 7 bases between the two ends. CDR3 size: 13 residues. The germline gives CDR1 SGHDN, CDR2 FVKESK. The CDR3 region has the DNA TGTGCCAGCAGCCAGTTAGCGAACTATGGCTACACCTTC. The encoded protein is CASSQLANYGYTF.

The V and J genes are TRBV28 and TRBJ1-2; unclear D gene. Germline V CDR1 and CDR2: MDHEN, SYDVKM. There are 14 residues in the CDR3. V was shortened by 7 bases and J by 5 bases, with 17 bases between the two germline ends. The CDR3 loop is CASIPSETRYGYTF. The CDR3 DNA reads TGTGCCAGCATCCCAAGTGAGACAAGATATGGCTACACCTTC.

This clonotype was detected many times. The J gene is TRBJ2-2, the V gene TRBV7-2, with 9 nucleotides matching TRBD1. V was pared by 3 bases and J by 2 bases, with 1 base of the junction left unmatched. Germline CDR1 reads SGHTA; CDR2 reads FQGNSA. CDR3 length equals 15 residues. The CDR3 sequence is CASSLTGGNTGELFF. In nucleotides, the CDR3 is TGTGCCAGCAGCTTGACAGGGGGTAACACCGGGGAGCTGTTTTTT.

Many counts were recorded for this clonotype. The gene calls are TRBV6-2 or TRBV6-3 and TRBJ2-7; the D is unclear. CDR3 length equals 15 residues. The germline gives CDR1 MNHEY, CDR2 SVGEGT. V was cut by 0 bases and J by 4 bases, with 13 bases left in between. CDR3 coding DNA: TGTGCCAGCAGTTACTCGACCTTTACCCCATACGAGCAGTACTTC. Translation: CASSYSTFTPYEQYF.

The V gene is TRBV19, the J gene TRBJ1-1; 7 bases are shared with TRBD1. Trimming removed 11 bases from V and 3 bases from J; junction bases left unmatched: 18. Germline CDR1 LNHDA, CDR2 SQIVND (reference sequence). The CDR3 extends over 16 amino acids. In nucleotides, the CDR3 is TGTGCCCAACCCAGAGACAGGGAATATGAAGACACTGAAGCTTTCTTT. It encodes CAQPRDREYEDTEAFF.

The V call is TRBV7-3, the J call TRBJ2-3; D is unclear. V lost 2 bases and J 7 bases, leaving 19 bases between the germline ends. CDR3 length: 16 residues. CDR1 SGHTA and CDR2 FQGTGA come from the germline V gene. CDR3 region: CASSLGPTSTGYTQYF. The CDR3 nucleotides are TGTGCCAGCAGCTTAGGGCCCACCTCCACCGGCTATACGCAGTATTTT.

This clonotype was found many times. V and J are TRBV20-1 and TRBJ2-5; 12 nucleotides match TRBD2. Germline loops: CDR1 DFQATT, CDR2 SNEGSKA (reference sequence). The CDR3 is 16 amino acids. Germline trimming cut 2 bases from V and 3 bases from J; bases unmatched to any gene: 7. In nucleotides, the CDR3 is TGCAGTGCTAGATCTGGGACTAGCGGGCCCAAAGAGACCCAGTACTTC. It translates to CSARSGTSGPKETQYF.

This clonotype came up a few times. CDR3 region: CAWRGGEHQPQHF. The CDR3, as DNA: TGTGCCTGGAGGGGTGGGGAACATCAGCCCCAGCATTTT. V gene TRBV30 combines with J gene TRBJ1-5; no clear D gene. V gave up 3 bases and J gave up 5 bases, with 11 bases separating them. This CDR3 is built from 13 residues. From germline, CDR1 is GTSNPN and CDR2 SVGIG (reference sequence).

This clonotype was detected many times. The rearrangement links TRBV3-1 to TRBJ2-2; D is uncertain. Germline V gene data show CDR1 as LGHDT and CDR2 as YNNKEL (reference sequence). CDR3 length: 13 amino acids. V lost 3 bases to trimming and J lost 4 bases, with 6 bases between them. The CDR3 region is CASSQAFTGELFF. Here the CDR3 DNA reads TGTGCCAGCAGCCAGGCGTTCACCGGGGAGCTGTTTTTT.

This rearrangement joins TRBV29-1 to TRBJ1-2; 7 bases are shared with TRBD1. Germline loops: CDR1 SQVTM, CDR2 ANQGSEA. The CDR3 spans 11 residues. V was clipped by 6 bases and J by 2 bases; unmatched bases: 0. Here the CDR3 reads CSVDRNYGYTF. CDR3 nucleotides: TGCAGCGTGGACAGGAACTATGGCTACACCTTC. The complete variable domain, with remaining parts taken from reference TRBV29-1 and TRBJ1-2, reads SAVISQKPSRDICQRGTSLTIQCQVDSQVTMMFWYRQQPGQSLTLIATANQGSEATYESGFVIDKFPISRPNLTFSTLTVSNMSPEDSSIYLCSVDRNYGYTFGSGTRLTVV.

This clonotype was recorded many times. The chain recombines TRBV29-1 with TRBJ2-7, with 10 nucleotides matching TRBD1. The germline V gene has CDR1 SQVTM and CDR2 ANQGSEA. CDR3 length equals 15 residues. The J segment lost 5 bases and the V segment lost 6 bases, leaving 13 bases of the junction unmatched. The CDR3 DNA is TGCAGCGTGGGGGCCGGGACAGGGGTTCCGGACGAGCAGTACTTC. As protein: CSVGAGTGVPDEQYF.

In its sample, this clonotype was seen many times. V gene TRBV29-1 combines with J gene TRBJ1-1, with D unresolved. The CDR3 contains 13 residues. Trimming cost V 1 base and J 0 bases, with 6 bases left between them. The germline V gene has CDR1 SQVTM and CDR2 ANQGSEA. The CDR3 loop reads CSVEGQMNTEAFF. The DNA of the CDR3 is TGCAGCGTTGAAGGCCAGATGAACACTGAAGCTTTCTTT.

The table lists this clonotype with many counts. V and J are TRBV24-1 and TRBJ2-5; D perhaps matches TRBD1 (5 bases). This CDR3 spans 14 amino acids. The germline CDR1 and CDR2 sequences are KGHDR and SFDVKD. V was shortened by 2 bases and J by 5 bases, with 11 bases between the two germline ends. CDR3 sequence: CATSDYPGLETQYF. As DNA, the CDR3 is TGTGCCACCAGTGATTATCCAGGGTTGGAGACCCAGTACTTC.

This clonotype was detected many times. This chain joins TRBV7-9 and TRBJ2-7; D gene uncertain. Trimming pared 3 bases from V and 5 bases from J, leaving 8 bases between. Germline-derived CDR1 and CDR2 are SEHNR and FQNEAQ (reference sequence). This CDR3 has 12 residues. The CDR3 spells CASSFHPHEQYF. In DNA form, the CDR3 reads TGTGCCAGCAGCTTCCACCCACACGAGCAGTACTTC.

This clonotype was seen ten or more times. The chain uses TRBV12-3 or TRBV12-4 and TRBJ2-7; maybe TRBD2 (7 bases). The V gene lost 3 bases and the J gene lost 2 bases, with 20 bases spanning the gap. The CDR3 loop spans 17 amino acids. The CDR3 sequence: CASSFPAGGGRPYEQYF. The CDR3 DNA is TGTGCCAGCAGTTTCCCCGCGGGCGGGGGCCGACCCTACGAGCAGTACTTC.

Regarding this clonotype: A junction boundary mismatches the germline segment, possibly from a read error. The V and J genes are TRBV20-1 and TRBJ2-4; the D call may be TRBD1 or TRBD2 (6 bases each). The CDR3 has 12 amino acids. Germline assignment: CDR1 DFQATT and CDR2 SNEGSKA (reference sequence). The CDR3 here is CSARAPGDIKYF. For the CDR3, the DNA is TGCAGTGCTAGAGCCCCGGGGGACATTAAGTACTTC.

This clonotype was detected ten times or more. CDR3 in DNA: TGTGCCAGCAAATCCGGGACTAGACACACCGGGGAGCTGTTTTTT. Encoded protein: CASKSGTRHTGELFF. The rearrangement joins TRBV27 to TRBJ2-2, with 8 bases fitting TRBD2. The CDR3 loop spans 15 amino acids. With 7 bases clipped from V and 3 bases from J, the junction kept 7 bases outside the gene matches. Germline assignment: CDR1 MNHEY and CDR2 SMNVEV (reference sequence).

This clonotype showed up many times. This chain connects TRBV7-8 to TRBJ1-2, with TRBD1 identical over 8 bases. The CDR3 extends over 13 amino acids. V shed 5 bases and J 9 bases; nucleotides not matched to a gene: 8. CDR1 is SGHVS, CDR2 FQNEAQ, per germline. CDR3 amino acids: CASSATGAGSYTF. The DNA of the CDR3 is TGTGCCAGCAGCGCGACAGGGGCTGGGAGCTACACCTTC.

This clonotype was seen repeatedly, ten times or more. The chain couples TRBV6-5 to TRBJ1-3; a weak D match, TRBD1 (5 bases). Germline V lookup: CDR1 MNHEY, CDR2 SVGAGI. The CDR3 sequence is 15 residues long. V shed 3 bases and J shed 1 base, with 10 bases lying between them. The DNA of the CDR3 is TGTGCCAGCAGTTATTTCGGGACTTCTGGAAACACCATATATTTT. Translation: CASSYFGTSGNTIYF.

This clonotype was observed a few times. This chain joins TRBV12-3 or TRBV12-4 and TRBJ2-3; perhaps D is TRBD1 or TRBD2 (6 bases each). The CDR3 is 19 amino acids. V was shortened by 4 bases and J by 1 base, with 24 bases between the two germline ends. The CDR3 DNA sequence: TGTGCCAGCAGTTCAGGTCCAGGGGACTCCTGGCTAGGCACAGATACGCAGTATTTT. Translation: CASSSGPGDSWLGTDTQYF.

The chain is built from TRBV18 and TRBJ2-7; D is undetermined. V dropped 4 bases and J dropped 0 bases, with 16 bases sitting between them. Germline loops: CDR1 KGHSH, CDR2 LQKENI. The CDR3 runs 16 residues. The CDR3 spells CASSRSPARSSYEQYF. The CDR3 region has the DNA TGTGCCAGCTCACGATCACCAGCCAGAAGCTCCTACGAGCAGTACTTC.